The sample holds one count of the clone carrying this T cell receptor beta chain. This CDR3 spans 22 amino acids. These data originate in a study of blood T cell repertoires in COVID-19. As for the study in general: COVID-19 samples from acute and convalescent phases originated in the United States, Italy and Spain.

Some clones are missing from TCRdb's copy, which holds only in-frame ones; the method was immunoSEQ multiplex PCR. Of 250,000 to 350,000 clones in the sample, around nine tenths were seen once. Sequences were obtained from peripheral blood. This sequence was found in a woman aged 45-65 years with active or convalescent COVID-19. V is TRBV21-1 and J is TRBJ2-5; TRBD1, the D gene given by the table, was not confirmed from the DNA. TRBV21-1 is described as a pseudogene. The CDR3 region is CASSKVPRELPGQGPSQETQYF. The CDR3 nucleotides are TGTGCCAGCAGCAAAGTCCCCCGGGAGTTACCAGGACAGGGGCCCTCCCAAGAGACCCAGTACTTC.